This T cell receptor (beta chain) appears in the sequencing data of a study of high-grade serous ovarian cancer treatment subgroups. Study-wide results and caveats: Repertoire similarity ranged about 0.11 to 0.8 between tumors of one patient. The analyses considered CDR3 and ignored CDR1 and CDR2.

Clones were read by immunoSEQ multiplex PCR, and TCRdb kept only the in-frame ones, dropping some. The top ten hold about 6.4% of the sample, which has roughly 20,000 clones, roughly 80% seen once. A remark on this clone: The antigen is unknown.

Trimming left V 10 bases short and J 9 bases short, with 22 bases between. In germline, CDR1 is MNHNS, CDR2 SASEGT. The CDR3 totals 13 residues. Tumor tissue was taken before any definitive surgery or chemotherapy was given. The sequenced sample was tumor tissue. This clonotype was obtained from a human donor with high-grade serous ovarian cancer. The rearrangement links TRBV6-1 to TRBJ2-7, with D possibly matching TRBD1 (7 bases). The CDR3 loop reads CATHDREDTPQYF. As DNA, the CDR3 is TGTGCCACCCATGACAGGGAGGATACGCCGCAGTACTTC.